This TCR beta chain derives from a study of shared clonotypes between healthy human individuals. With regard to this clone: What it recognizes is unknown.

Study outcomes and limitations: Inspection by rarefaction showed sorted-subset sequencing to be incomplete despite large depth. Of the naive CD4 clonotypes, approximately 5% were shared across a few donors.

CD4+ cells yielded CD45RA+ naive and CD45RA-negative memory subsets. The CDR3 has 15 amino acids. Per germline, CDR1 KGHSH and CDR2 LQKENI. The V end lost 3 bases, the J end lost 3 bases, and 15 bases lay between the germline ends. Method: immunoSEQ multiplex PCR; TCRdb's copy keeps in-frame clones and lacks some. Of over a million clones listed, roughly 96% are singletons. The sequence came from a man younger than 40 in good health. The chain recombines TRBV18 with TRBJ2-7; D not certain. The sequenced material came from naive CD4+ T cells sorted from blood. As to subset: CD45RA+ positively selected. The CDR3 DNA follows: TGTGCCAGCTCACCCCTGCCCCTGGGGAACTACGAGCAGTACTTC. The encoded protein is CASSPLPLGNYEQYF.